Listed below are T cell receptor beta chains from one sample, sequenced in a study of metastatic and nonmetastatic thyroid tumors. TCRdb re-called clones from the PCR reads using MiXCR. The sample comprises about 5,200 clones, less than 40% of which are singletons, and about a sixth rests with the top ten. The sequenced sample consisted of tumor tissue. These receptors came from a male donor with papillary thyroid cancer or a benign thyroid nodule (not recorded which). Some clones in this sample may be carry-over from other donors' samples. Both conserved end residues are trimmed from each CDR3.

TRBV27	TRBJ2-7	ASSQAEGTSGAPYEQY
TRBV28	TRBJ1-2	ASGPHGGPRAYGYT
TRBV6-6	TRBJ2-7	ASSYNRGHEQY
TRBV18	TRBJ2-7	ASSPRGLDEQY
TRBV11-2	TRBJ1-5	ASSLGQFNQPQH
TRBV9	TRBJ1-2	ASSGRQGPYGYT
TRBV28	TRBJ2-7	ASRVQNSYEQY
TRBV5-5	TRBJ1-4	ASSSPEGASEKLF
TRBV30	TRBJ2-1	AWSNLRGGYNEQF
TRBV15	TRBJ2-7	ATSREYGRGCEQY
TRBV5-4	TRBJ2-7	ASSLGDRASYYQY
TRBV5-1	TRBJ2-3	ASTTGQGTDTQY
TRBV6-1	TRBJ1-6	ASSGGQGRVSPLH
TRBV7-8	TRBJ1-5	ASGDSGHQPQH
TRBV19	TRBJ2-7	ASSFSSGGPREQY
TRBV5-1	TRBJ2-6	ASSWDGGWANVLT
TRBV6-5	TRBJ2-3	ASSYRGVDTQY
TRBV20-1	TRBJ1-5	SALVSNQPQH
TRBV11-1	TRBJ2-3	ASSLVASGTDTQY
TRBV27	TRBJ1-5	ATKGRTGTNQPQH
TRBV19	TRBJ2-7	ASSRGGTGTEAYEQY
TRBV28	TRBJ1-3	ASSLRRVSGNTIY
TRBV20-1	TRBJ2-7	SALQGASYEQY
TRBV20-1	TRBJ1-2	SARVGQGDSDGYT
TRBV3-1	TRBJ1-2	ASSQKNRGHGGYT
TRBV6-1	TRBJ1-1	ASQSTGNTEAF
TRBV6-1	TRBJ1-5	ASSEAMGNQPQH
TRBV6-1	TRBJ1-5	ASDLTGSNQPQH
TRBV6-6	TRBJ2-7	ASSYLPPGGGYEQY
TRBV27	TRBJ2-7	ASSRTSSAYEQY
TRBV4-1	TRBJ1-6	ASSQETSYNSPLH
TRBV9	TRBJ2-5	ASSYTGTRGSETQY
TRBV4-2	TRBJ1-3	ASSQEDSGAGNTIY
TRBV18	TRBJ1-1	ASLLVNTEAF
TRBV6-2/TRBV6-3	TRBJ1-2	ASSYSGQGEGYGYT
TRBV5-1	TRBJ2-1	ASSLLGVAREQGDEQF
TRBV11-2	TRBJ2-7	ASSLAGFSYEQY
TRBV19	TRBJ2-1	ASSPNRDRRVNEQF
TRBV28	TRBJ1-6	ASSPTQGGNSPLH
TRBV20-1	TRBJ2-1	SARGSRTEIAGVDEQF
TRBV11-1	TRBJ2-1	ASSLAGSAAGVIGNEQF
TRBV6-2/TRBV6-3	TRBJ2-2	ASSPFSGELF
TRBV30	TRBJ1-2	AWRGQGSGGYT
TRBV9	TRBJ1-6	ASSPPNSPLH
TRBV7-2	TRBJ2-7	ASSLTSGSYEQY